This is a list of T cell receptor beta chains from one sample in a study of blood T cell repertoires in COVID-19. Method: immunoSEQ multiplex PCR; TCRdb's copy keeps in-frame clones and lacks some. The sample yields 120,000 to 150,000 clones, around three quarters seen once. Source material: peripheral blood. Every receptor here comes from a man between 60 and 75 years old with acute or convalescent COVID-19. The CDR3 runs from the conserved cysteine through the conserved F or W. A D gene is named only where the DNA matches it firmly. The size entry is marked missing in some rows and otherwise reads once, few, many or a size class.

j_gene: TRBJ2-1
v_gene: TRBV7-9
d_gene: .
abundance: .
CDR3nt: TGTGCCAGCAGCTTACCGTCCTCGGATGAGCAGTTCTTC
CDR3aa: CASSLPSSDEQFF

j_gene: TRBJ2-6
v_gene: TRBV6-6
d_gene: TRBD1
abundance: .
CDR3nt: TGTGCCAGCAGTGGATCACGGGACAGTCCCAACTCTGGGGCCAACGTCCTGACTTTC
CDR3aa: CASSGSRDSPNSGANVLTF

j_gene: TRBJ2-7
v_gene: TRBV9
d_gene: TRBD2
abundance: .
CDR3nt: TGTGCCAGCAGCGTAGAGGCGGGAGGGCCTGGTGCGTCCTACGAGCAGTACTTC
CDR3aa: CASSVEAGGPGASYEQYF

j_gene: TRBJ1-2
v_gene: TRBV28
d_gene: TRBD1
abundance: few
CDR3nt: TGTGCCAGCAGTTTATACGACAGGGGGTCGGTAGGCTACACCTTC
CDR3aa: CASSLYDRGSVGYTF

j_gene: TRBJ2-7
v_gene: TRBV9
d_gene: TRBD1
abundance: .
CDR3nt: TGTGCCAGCAGCCCCCGGACAGGGCTCTACGAGCAGTACTTC
CDR3aa: CASSPRTGLYEQYF

j_gene: TRBJ2-1
v_gene: TRBV12-5
d_gene: TRBD2
abundance: few
CDR3nt: TGTGCTAGTGGTTATAGGAGCGGGAGTTCATACAATGAGCAGTTCTTC
CDR3aa: CASGYRSGSSYNEQFF

j_gene: TRBJ1-2
v_gene: TRBV19
d_gene: TRBD1
abundance: .
CDR3nt: TGTGCCAGTAGTATAAGGGGGCAAGACTATGGCTACACCTTC
CDR3aa: CASSIRGQDYGYTF

j_gene: TRBJ2-1
v_gene: TRBV6-2/TRBV6-3
d_gene: .
abundance: .
CDR3nt: TGTGCCAGCAGTTACTCTCGCCAGGATGAGCAGTTCTTC
CDR3aa: CASSYSRQDEQFF

j_gene: TRBJ2-3
v_gene: TRBV5-1
d_gene: TRBD2
abundance: .
CDR3nt: TGCGCCAGCAGCTTGGCGGTAGCGGGAGTAAAGGGAGATACGCAGTATTTT
CDR3aa: CASSLAVAGVKGDTQYF

j_gene: TRBJ1-4
v_gene: TRBV5-1
d_gene: .
abundance: .
CDR3nt: TGCGCCAGCAGCCCGACAGAGATTAATGAAAAACTGTTTTTT
CDR3aa: CASSPTEINEKLFF

j_gene: TRBJ1-2
v_gene: TRBV3-1/TRBV3-2
d_gene: TRBD1
abundance: .
CDR3nt: TGTGCCAGCAGCCACTACGACAGGGTGGGCTATGGCTACACCTTC
CDR3aa: CASSHYDRVGYGYTF

j_gene: TRBJ1-3
v_gene: TRBV6-6
d_gene: .
abundance: .
CDR3nt: TGTGCCAGCAGTTACGGGAGCACCATATATTTT
CDR3aa: CASSYGSTIYF

j_gene: TRBJ1-2
v_gene: TRBV6-1
d_gene: .
abundance: .
CDR3nt: TGTGCCAGCAGTGAAGAGTACAGTAACTATGGCTACACCTTC
CDR3aa: CASSEEYSNYGYTF

j_gene: TRBJ2-1
v_gene: TRBV4-2
d_gene: TRBD2
abundance: .
CDR3nt: TGTGCCAGCAGCCAACCGATAGGGAGGGTTGAGCAGTTCTTC
CDR3aa: CASSQPIGRVEQFF

j_gene: TRBJ2-3
v_gene: TRBV15
d_gene: TRBD2
abundance: .
CDR3nt: TGTGCCACCAGCCCCGGGACTAGCGGGAGTACAGATACGCAGTATTTT
CDR3aa: CATSPGTSGSTDTQYF